This TCR beta chain was sequenced in a study of identical twins. Study outcomes and limitations: Less excess twin sharing appeared in beta out-of-frame sequences. Fewer insertions marked abundant cord blood beta clonotypes; young adult naive trended weakly, memory not at all.

MiXCR, run by TCRdb on the 5' RACE reads, gives a single entry per CDR3 protein. The sample lists some 1,700,000 distinct CDR3 sequences, 25% to 35% occurring once. The CDR3 runs 14 residues. Germline V gene lookup returns CDR1 DFQATT and CDR2 SNEGSKA (reference sequence). V shed 6 bases and J 3 bases; nucleotides not matched to a gene: 7. Concerning this clonotype: Antigen: not known.

Sequences were obtained from cord blood. The clonotype originates from a newborn girl in good health. J is TRBJ2-1 and V is TRBV20-1, with TRBD1 identical over 8 bases. CDR3 sequence (DNA): TGCAGTGCCCCGGACAGGGCCTTCTACAATGAGCAGTTCTTC. Amino acids: CSAPDRAFYNEQFF.